There are many counts of the clone carrying this TCR beta chain. No antigen is known for it. The CDR3 extends over 15 amino acids. Trimming shortened V by 7 bases and J by 5 bases, and 19 bases separated the two germline ends. CDR1 is MGHRA and CDR2 is YSYEKL in the germline V gene. The entry originates in a study of CD8 T cells in ankylosing spondylitis. Findings of the study overall: As reported, disease-linked clones showed significant enrichment in matched ankylosing spondylitis synovial fluid.

From the 5' RACE reads, TCRdb called clonotypes with MiXCR, one entry per CDR3 protein. This sample yields about 250,000 distinct CDR3 sequences, of which about 10% are seen a single time; 2.6% belongs to the top ten. Sequencing was carried out using blood, either unsorted or a sorted T cell fraction (not recorded which). The genes are TRBV4-1 and TRBJ2-3; TRBD1 might be the D (6 bases). The clonotype was recovered from a male donor with ankylosing spondylitis or in good health (not recorded which). CDR3 loop: CASKGEGERGDTQYF. CDR3 sequence (DNA): TGCGCCAGCAAGGGAGAGGGGGAACGCGGAGATACGCAGTATTTT.